These 30 T cell receptor beta chains were sequenced from one sample in a study of shared clonotypes between healthy human individuals. Sequenced by immunoSEQ multiplex PCR; TCRdb stores in-frame clones only, minus some. The profile shows under 2,500,000 clones, under 97% of them singletons. The sequenced material came from naive CD4+ T cells sorted from blood. Subset defined: CD45RA+ positively selected. The receptors shown here come from a man aged 18 to 35 in good health.

The chain employs TRBV4-1 and TRBJ1-4; tentatively, D is TRBD1 (5 bases). Germline V lookup: CDR1 MGHRA, CDR2 YSYEKL. There are 14 residues in the CDR3. The V and J ends lost 3 bases and 6 bases respectively, with 11 bases between them. CDR3 bases: TGCGCCAGCAGCCACGGGACTTTCGATGAAAAACTGTTTTTT. Encoded protein: CASSHGTFDEKLFF.

To note about this clone: A junction boundary mismatches the germline segment, possibly from a read error. The CDR3: CASSSKGGGGASETLFF. The CDR3 DNA reads as TGTGCCAGCAGCTCCAAAGGAGGGGGGGGCGCCTCTGAAACACTGTTTTTT. The chain is built from TRBV7-9 and TRBJ1-4, with a possible D match to TRBD1 (6 bases). Germline CDR1 and CDR2: SEHNR and FQNEAQ (reference sequence). This CDR3 is built from 17 residues. The full variable domain, its missing parts supplied by reference TRBV7-9 and TRBJ1-4, is DTGVSQNPRHKITKRGQNVTFRCDPISEHNRLYWYRQTLGQGPEFLTYFQNEAQLEKSRLLSDRFSAERPKGSFSTLEIQRTEQGDSAMYLCASSSKGGGGASETLFFGSGTQLSVL.

This clone showed up just once. The chain uses TRBV18 and TRBJ2-7; 9 bases map to TRBD2. The germline V gene encodes CDR1 KGHSH and CDR2 LQKENI. The V and J ends lost 2 bases and 0 bases, in that order; junction bases with no gene match: 2. The length of the CDR3 is 15 residues. The CDR3 DNA reads as TGTGCCAGCTCACCAGCTAGCGGGACCTCCTACGAGCAGTACTTC. Amino acid sequence: CASSPASGTSYEQYF.

Written as DNA, the CDR3 is TGTGCCAGTAGGCGCAGAATGAACACTGAAGCTTTCTTT. Its protein is CASRRRMNTEAFF. The rearrangement links TRBV19 to TRBJ1-1, with D hard to call. V dropped 6 bases and J dropped 0 bases, with 8 bases sitting between them. CDR1 and CDR2 (germline): LNHDA, SQIVND (reference sequence). The CDR3 contains 13 residues.

V usage is TRBV7-2 and J usage is TRBJ2-7; possibly TRBD2 for D (6 bases). Per the germline V gene, CDR1 is SGHTA and CDR2 is FQGNSA. V was clipped by 0 bases and J by 4 bases, with 10 bases between them. The CDR3 covers 14 residues. As DNA, the CDR3 is TGTGCCAGCAGCTTAGCGGGAGGATGGTACGAGCAGTACTTC. Translation: CASSLAGGWYEQYF.

The chain is built from TRBV5-6 and TRBJ2-5, with 8 nucleotides matching TRBD1. CDR1 SGHDT and CDR2 YYEEEE come from the germline V gene. J gave up 1 base and V 4 bases, and 9 bases lay outside the gene matches. The length of the CDR3 is 16 residues. The CDR3 DNA is TGTGCCAGCAGCATACTGACAGGGGCGGGCCAAGAGACCCAGTACTTC. Its translation is CASSILTGAGQETQYF.

This clone was observed a single time. The chain recombines TRBV18 with TRBJ2-2; possible D gene TRBD1, 6 bases. V shed 3 bases and J shed 3 bases, with 14 bases lying between them. This CDR3 has 16 amino acids. CDR1 KGHSH and CDR2 LQKENI come from the germline V gene. The CDR3 protein is CASSPVWDKYTGELFF. The CDR3, as DNA: TGTGCCAGCTCACCGGTTTGGGACAAATACACCGGGGAGCTGTTTTTT.

CDR3 DNA sequence: TGCGCCAGCAGCTTGTACGGGACCCATAATTCACCCCTCCACTTT. This translates into CASSLYGTHNSPLHF. The chain carries TRBV5-1 and TRBJ1-6; maybe TRBD1 (5 bases). V gave up 1 base and J gave up 5 bases, with 10 bases separating them. Germline CDR1 SGHRS, CDR2 YFSETQ. CDR3 length equals 15 residues.

CDR3 sequence: CSARDEEQFF. The CDR3 DNA reads TGCAGTGCTAGAGATGAGGAGCAGTTCTTC. This chain connects TRBV20-1 to TRBJ2-1; D not certain. The CDR3 covers 10 residues. The ends were cut back, 0 bases at V and 10 bases at J, with 4 bases in the middle. CDR1 and CDR2 from the germline V gene are DFQATT and SNEGSKA (reference sequence).

For this clone: Within the sample, other DNA sequences also encode this same CDR3. The chain joins TRBV30 to TRBJ2-5; 8 bases match TRBD2. The germline CDR1 and CDR2 sequences are GTSNPN and SVGIG (reference sequence). The CDR3 contains 12 residues. Trimming removed 4 bases from V and 5 bases from J; junction bases left unmatched: 3. CDR3 DNA: TGTGCCTGGACGGGGGGGAGGGAGACCCAGTACTTC. The encoded protein is CAWTGGRETQYF.

The rearrangement uses TRBV5-5 and TRBJ2-7; D is ambiguous. The V and J ends lost 0 bases and 0 bases respectively, with 13 bases between them. The CDR3 spans 16 residues. Germline lookup yields CDR1 SGHKS and CDR2 YYEKEE (reference sequence). The CDR3 loop reads CASSLVGSASSYEQYF. In nucleotides, the CDR3 is TGTGCCAGCAGCTTGGTAGGTTCAGCTAGCTCCTACGAGCAGTACTTC.

Only one count was recorded for this clone. CDR3 sequence (DNA): TGTGCCAGCTCACCCATCGACGGACTAGCGGGTTACAATGAGCAGTTCTTC. This gives the protein CASSPIDGLAGYNEQFF. The rearrangement uses TRBV18 and TRBJ2-1; 11 bases fit TRBD2. CDR1 and CDR2 (germline): KGHSH, LQKENI. The CDR3 has 17 residues. V lost 3 bases, J lost 4 bases, and 8 bases stayed unmatched. The full variable domain, rest sourced from reference TRBV18 and TRBJ2-1, is NAGVMQNPRHLVRRRGQEARLRCSPMKGHSHVYWYRQLPEEGLKFMVYLQKENIIDESGMPKERFSAEFPKEGPSILRIQQVVRGDSAAYFCASSPIDGLAGYNEQFFGPGTRLTVL.

This sequence joins TRBV7-2 and TRBJ2-2; tentatively, D is TRBD1 (6 bases). The V gene's germline CDR1 is SGHTA and CDR2 FQGNSA. This CDR3 is built from 15 residues. The V end lost 5 bases, the J end lost 1 base, and 11 bases lay between the germline ends. The CDR3 DNA reads TGTGCCAGCAGCCCCGGGACAAAGAACACCGGGGAGCTGTTTTTT. It yields the protein CASSPGTKNTGELFF.

This chain links TRBV10-3 with TRBJ2-7, with a weak D call TRBD2 (5 bases). V gave up 4 bases and J gave up 6 bases, with 10 bases separating them. The CDR3 length is 12 residues. Per the germline V gene, CDR1 is ENHRY and CDR2 is SYGVKD. CDR3 bases: TGTGCCATCAGTGTTCTGGGAGTCGAGCAGTACTTC. Its translation is CAISVLGVEQYF.

The chain joins TRBV18 to TRBJ1-4; D not resolved. This CDR3 contains 14 residues. CDR1 KGHSH and CDR2 LQKENI come from the germline V gene. Trimming stripped 3 bases from V and 12 bases from J, with 17 bases between. CDR3 amino acids: CASSPTRSSGELFF. CDR3 bases: TGTGCCAGCTCACCCACGCGGTCGAGCGGGGAACTGTTTTTT.

The CDR3 loop is CASSFVRSSTNEKLFF. CDR3 coding DNA: TGTGCCAGCAGCTTTGTACGGAGCTCAACTAATGAAAAACTGTTTTTT. This rearrangement joins TRBV7-2 to TRBJ1-4, with unresolved D. V lost 3 bases to trimming and J lost 0 bases, with 11 bases between them. The CDR3 totals 16 residues. Per germline, CDR1 SGHTA and CDR2 FQGNSA.

This chain links TRBV11-2 with TRBJ2-1; D is possibly TRBD1 or TRBD2 (5 bases each). The CDR3 totals 11 residues. V dropped 3 bases and J dropped 11 bases, with 8 bases sitting between them. Germline lookup yields CDR1 SGHAT and CDR2 FQNNGV. The CDR3 region is CASSFSGQQFF. CDR3 in DNA: TGTGCCAGCAGCTTTTCGGGACAGCAGTTCTTC.

This chain links TRBV10-2 with TRBJ2-1; no definite D call. V shed 0 bases and J shed 0 bases, with 3 bases lying between them. The germline V gene encodes CDR1 WSHSY and CDR2 SAAADI. This CDR3 has 14 amino acids. The CDR3 loop reads CASSESSSYNEQFF. The CDR3 nucleotides are TGCGCCAGCAGTGAGTCTAGCTCCTACAATGAGCAGTTCTTC.

The chain joins TRBV12-5 to TRBJ1-5; the D gene is possibly TRBD1 (5 bases). With 2 bases removed from V and 0 bases from J, the gap between germline ends came to 23 bases. CDR1 is LGHNT, CDR2 FRNRAP, per germline. This CDR3 region has 20 residues. The CDR3, as DNA: TGTGCTAGTGGTTTGCCGCGACCCGGCACTATGGGGCTTAGCAATCAGCCCCAGCATTTT. The encoded protein is CASGLPRPGTMGLSNQPQHF.

V gene TRBV10-3 combines with J gene TRBJ1-2; no clear D. CDR3 length: 14 residues. The germline V gene encodes CDR1 ENHRY and CDR2 SYGVKD. Between the trimmed V and J ends, which lost 2 bases and 5 bases, there was a span of 12 bases. The CDR3 sequence: CAISENPNLYGYTF. CDR3 DNA sequence: TGTGCCATCAGTGAGAATCCGAATCTTTATGGCTACACCTTC.

V usage is TRBV1 and J usage is TRBJ2-5. TRBV1 is a pseudogene locus. This CDR3 has 15 amino acids. The CDR3, as DNA: TGCACCAGCAGCCAAGACCTCCGGCACCAAGAGACCCAGTACTTC. It codes for CTSSQDLRHQETQYF.

The chain employs TRBV28 and TRBJ2-7; 7 nucleotides align to TRBD1. This CDR3 is built from 16 residues. Germline V gene sequence: CDR1 MDHEN, CDR2 SYDVKM. Trimming cost V 5 bases and J 2 bases; bases outside gene matches: 12. CDR3 sequence (DNA): TGTGCCAGCAGTACACCCGGGACAGAGAGGACCTACGAGCAGTACTTC. It translates to CASSTPGTERTYEQYF.

The chain uses TRBV4-3 and TRBJ2-5; D assignment may be TRBD1 or TRBD2 (6 bases each). The CDR3 has 15 residues. Trimming removed 1 base from V and 5 bases from J, with 14 bases in between. The germline V gene has CDR1 LGHNA and CDR2 YSLEER. CDR3 coding DNA: TGCGCCAGCAGCCAAGTGGCCTGGAGGGGGGAGACCCAGTACTTC. Residues: CASSQVAWRGETQYF.

The V call is TRBV6-1, the J call TRBJ1-5; unclear D gene. The CDR3 loop spans 14 amino acids. The V and J ends lost 6 bases and 7 bases respectively, with 16 bases between them. Germline V CDR1 and CDR2: MNHNS, SASEGT. In DNA, the CDR3 is TGTGCCAGCAGCTCCTTAGGGAGGGCACAGCCCCAGCATTTT. It encodes CASSSLGRAQPQHF.

The chain couples TRBV6-5 to TRBJ1-2, with 9 bases identical to TRBD1. V shed 0 bases and J 14 bases; nucleotides not matched to a gene: 7. Looked up from germline, CDR1 is MNHEY and CDR2 is SVGAGI. This CDR3 has 13 amino acids. The CDR3 loop is CASSYSRTGEETF. DNA for the CDR3: TGTGCCAGCAGTTACTCGAGGACAGGGGAGGAAACCTTC.

V is TRBV7-9 and J is TRBJ1-6, with 8 bases matching TRBD1. V was pared by 4 bases and J by 9 bases, with 8 bases of the junction left unmatched. The germline V gene encodes CDR1 SEHNR and CDR2 FQNEAQ (reference sequence). The CDR3 length is 15 residues. The CDR3 bases are TGTGCCAGCAGCTGGCCTGCAGGGGGCTCTTCACCCCTCCACTTT. Protein sequence: CASSWPAGGSSPLHF.

The V gene is TRBV5-4, the J gene TRBJ2-1, with 9 bases aligning to TRBD2. Looked up from germline, CDR1 is SGHNT and CDR2 is YYREEE (reference sequence). This CDR3 has 15 amino acids. J was trimmed by 9 bases and V by 1 base; bases with no gene match: 8. As DNA, the CDR3 is TGTGCCAGCAGCTTGACGGGTAGCGGGAGTGGTGAGCAGTTCTTC. The encoded protein is CASSLTGSGSGEQFF.

The chain couples TRBV30 to TRBJ1-2, with TRBD1 as a possible D gene (5 bases). The V gene lost 4 bases and the J gene lost 8 bases, with 17 bases spanning the gap. Germline V gene lookup returns CDR1 GTSNPN and CDR2 SVGIG (reference sequence). The CDR3 covers 13 residues. As DNA, the CDR3 is TGTGCCTGGAAAACTTCCGGGACTGGGGGCTACACCTTC. It yields the protein CAWKTSGTGGYTF.

V usage is TRBV7-2 and J usage is TRBJ2-5; D is perhaps TRBD1 (6 bases). The germline V and J ends were trimmed by 5 bases and 4 bases, with 17 bases remaining between them. CDR3 length: 15 amino acids. Germline V gene sequence: CDR1 SGHTA, CDR2 FQGNSA. DNA of the CDR3: TGTGCCAGCAGCACCCAGGGGAGCGCGGTAGAGACCCAGTACTTC. It encodes CASSTQGSAVETQYF.

V is TRBV28 and J is TRBJ2-3, with D possibly being TRBD2 (5 bases). Trimming removed 6 bases from V and 2 bases from J, with 18 bases in between. The germline gives CDR1 MDHEN, CDR2 SYDVKM. There are 16 residues in the CDR3. The CDR3 nucleotides are TGTGCCAGCAGCATAGTCGGCAGAGCGGCCACAGATACGCAGTATTTT. It codes for CASSIVGRAATDTQYF.